These 8 T cell receptor beta chains were sequenced from one sample in a study of low-dose radiotherapy and immunotherapy resistance in tumors. Regarding time point: before trial treatment. TRAV- and TRBV-specific primers primed first-strand cDNA, covering alpha and beta chains. Amplification, which lasted 20 to 25 PCR cycles, used a constant-region primer and V-primer adapter to amplify TCRs. TCRdb re-called the reads with MiXCR, one entry per CDR3 protein. The sample consists of around 68,000 distinct CDR3 sequences, approximately 26% of them appearing once. The sample consisted of PBMCs, taken before treatment. These receptors came from a male donor with rectosigmoid adenocarcinoma.

With respect to this clonotype: A far larger clone lies a single base away; this is likely a read error. The V call is TRBV3-1, the J call TRBJ2-3, with D perhaps matching TRBD1 or TRBD2 (5 bases each). Trimming cost V 10 bases and J 6 bases, with 14 bases left between them. Germline lookup yields CDR1 LGHDT and CDR2 YNNKEL (reference sequence). The CDR3 runs 12 residues. CDR3 nucleotide sequence: TGTGCCAACAGTGAGGGGTTGGATACGCAGTATTTT. Translated, it gives CANSEGLDTQYF.

This clonotype was recorded a few times. This chain uses TRBV28 with TRBJ2-2; possible D gene TRBD1, 6 bases. CDR1 MDHEN and CDR2 SYDVKM come from the germline V gene. The CDR3 is 14 residues long. Trimming took off 4 bases at V and 5 bases at J, with 11 bases between the two ends. The CDR3 spells CASSSWTDTGELFF. CDR3 in DNA: TGTGCCAGCAGTTCTTGGACAGATACCGGGGAGCTGTTTTTT.

This clonotype was seen at least ten times. The J gene is TRBJ2-7, the V gene TRBV27, with D possibly TRBD1 on 7 matching bases. The V end was cut by 5 bases, the J end by 3 bases, with 14 bases between. Germline-derived CDR1 and CDR2 are MNHEY and SMNVEV (reference sequence). The CDR3 has 14 amino acids. The CDR3 nucleotides are TGTGCCAGCAGTGGGGGGACAGAGAACTACGAGCAGTACTTC. It encodes CASSGGTENYEQYF.

V gene TRBV10-3 combines with J gene TRBJ1-1; 12 bases map to TRBD1. Germline V gives CDR1 ENHRY, CDR2 SYGVKD. The ends lost 6 bases at V and 10 bases at J; junction bases unmatched: 3. The CDR3 sequence is 12 residues long. The CDR3 sequence: CAISGTGGRAFF. The CDR3 nucleotides read TGTGCCATCAGCGGGACAGGGGGCCGAGCTTTCTTT.

The table lists this clonotype with many counts. V is TRBV7-2 and J is TRBJ1-5; D is unresolved. The CDR3 spans 15 residues. Deletions cut 1 base from V and 4 bases from J, with 11 bases between. CDR1 is SGHTA and CDR2 is FQGNSA in the germline V gene. In DNA form, the CDR3 reads TGTGCCAGCAGCTTAGGAGGGAGAAATAATCAGCCCCAGCATTTT. It encodes CASSLGGRNNQPQHF.

This clonotype was counted many times. The CDR3 is CASQGARVETQYF. For the CDR3, the DNA is TGTGCCAGCCAGGGGGCTCGGGTAGAGACCCAGTACTTC. The chain joins TRBV6-2 or TRBV6-3 to TRBJ2-5; TRBD1 matches at 8 bases. Looked up from germline, CDR1 is MNHEY and CDR2 is SVGEGT. This CDR3 has 13 residues. V trimming: 8 bases; J trimming: 4 bases; junction bases outside the gene matches: 6.

The sample holds many counts of this clonotype. This chain connects TRBV6-2 or TRBV6-3 to TRBJ1-2; 9 bases agree with TRBD1. Looked up from germline, CDR1 is MNHEY and CDR2 is SVGEGT. This CDR3 region has 16 residues. V lost 6 bases to trimming and J lost 0 bases; unmatched junction nucleotides: 8. DNA for the CDR3: TGTGCCAGCAGCCCCACAGGGGGCGTCCCTAACTATGGCTACACCTTC. This codes for CASSPTGGVPNYGYTF.

Many counts were recorded for this clonotype. This chain joins TRBV5-5 and TRBJ2-1; 8 bases are a match to TRBD2. The CDR3 has 16 amino acids. Trimming at V came to 5 bases and at J to 0 bases, leaving 7 bases not matched to a gene. In germline, CDR1 is SGHKS, CDR2 YYEKEE (reference sequence). CDR3 bases: TGTGCCAGCAGGGTAGCGGGGACTAGCTCCTACAATGAGCAGTTCTTC. Its protein is CASRVAGTSSYNEQFF. The entire variable domain, with the rest obtained from reference TRBV5-5 and TRBJ2-1, is as follows: DAGVTQSPTHLIKTRGQQVTLRCSPISGHKSVSWYQQVLGQGPQFIFQYYEKEERGRGNFPDRFSARQFPNYSSELNVNALLLGDSALYLCASRVAGTSSYNEQFFGPGTRLTVL.